Below, one TCR beta chain is given with its context. The data originate from a study of blood T cell repertoires in COVID-19. Some clones are missing from TCRdb's copy, which holds only in-frame ones; the method was immunoSEQ multiplex PCR. The sample gives 110,000 or so clones, under 90% of which show up once; about 40% is in the top ten. The sequence derives from a man aged 80 or over with acute or convalescent COVID-19. What was sequenced was peripheral blood.

The CDR3 is CASSLKTSGNEQFF. The DNA for the CDR3 is TGTGCCAGTAGTTTGAAGACTAGCGGGAATGAGCAGTTCTTC. The V call is TRBV19, the J call TRBJ2-1, with 10 bases matching TRBD2. This CDR3 contains 14 residues. J was trimmed by 7 bases and V by 5 bases; bases with no gene match: 5. Germline assignment: CDR1 LNHDA and CDR2 SQIVND (reference sequence).